This record covers a single TCR beta chain. Its antigen is not known. Each cell subset's genomic DNA was divided evenly among several immunoSEQ plates. Clones were read by immunoSEQ multiplex PCR, and TCRdb kept only the in-frame ones, dropping some. In the table there are roughly 1.5 million clones, roughly 98% of which are singletons. The CDR3 has 14 residues. The V gene's germline CDR1 is SNHLY and CDR2 FYNNEI. The ends were cut back, 5 bases at V and 5 bases at J, with 16 bases in the middle. This entry belongs to a study of shared clonotypes between healthy human individuals. Study-wide results and limits: On the whole, naive subsets had larger estimated richness than memory subsets had.

The chain combines TRBV2 with TRBJ2-7; D could derive from TRBD1 or TRBD2 (5 bases each). Sequenced input: naive CD4+ T cells sorted from blood. Subset noted: CD45RA+ positively selected. This clonotype was sampled from a man under 40 in good health. The CDR3 sequence is CASSSYPGTHEQYF. The CDR3 DNA reads TGTGCCAGCAGTTCTTACCCGGGGACCCACGAGCAGTACTTC. The variable domain in full, with the rest retrieved from reference TRBV2 and TRBJ2-7, is EPEVTQTPSHQVTQMGQEVILRCVPISNHLYFYWYRQILGQKVEFLVSFYNNEISEKSEIFDDQFSVERPDGSNFTLKIRSTKLEDSAMYFCASSSYPGTHEQYFGPGTRLTVT.